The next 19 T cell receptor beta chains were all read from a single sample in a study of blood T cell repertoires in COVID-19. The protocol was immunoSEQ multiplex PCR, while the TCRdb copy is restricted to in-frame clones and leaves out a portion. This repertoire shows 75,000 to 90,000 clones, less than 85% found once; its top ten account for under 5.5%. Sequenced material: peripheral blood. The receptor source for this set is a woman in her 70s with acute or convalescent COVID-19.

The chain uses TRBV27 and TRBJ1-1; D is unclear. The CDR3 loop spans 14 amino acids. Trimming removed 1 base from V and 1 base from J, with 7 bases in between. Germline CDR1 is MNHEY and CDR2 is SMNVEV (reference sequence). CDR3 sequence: CASSLWRQNTEAFF. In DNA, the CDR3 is TGTGCCAGCAGTTTATGGCGACAGAACACTGAAGCTTTCTTT.

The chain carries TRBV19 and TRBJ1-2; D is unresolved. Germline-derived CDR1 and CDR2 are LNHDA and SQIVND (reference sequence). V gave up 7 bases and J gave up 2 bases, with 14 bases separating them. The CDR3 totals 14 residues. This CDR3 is CASIGSSMNYGYTF. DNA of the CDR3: TGTGCCAGTATCGGGTCCAGCATGAACTATGGCTACACCTTC.

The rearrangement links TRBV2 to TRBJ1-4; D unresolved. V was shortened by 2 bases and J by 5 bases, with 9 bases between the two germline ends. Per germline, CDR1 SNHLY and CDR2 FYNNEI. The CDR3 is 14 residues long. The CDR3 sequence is CASSEISENEKLFF. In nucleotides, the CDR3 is TGTGCCAGCAGTGAAATTAGCGAAAATGAAAAACTGTTTTTT.

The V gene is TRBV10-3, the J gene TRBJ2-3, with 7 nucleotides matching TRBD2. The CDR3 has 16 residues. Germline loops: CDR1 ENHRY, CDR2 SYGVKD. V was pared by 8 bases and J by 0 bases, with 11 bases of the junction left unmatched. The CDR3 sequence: CAIGQREPSSTDTQYF. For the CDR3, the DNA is TGTGCCATCGGGCAGCGGGAACCTTCTAGCACAGATACGCAGTATTTT.

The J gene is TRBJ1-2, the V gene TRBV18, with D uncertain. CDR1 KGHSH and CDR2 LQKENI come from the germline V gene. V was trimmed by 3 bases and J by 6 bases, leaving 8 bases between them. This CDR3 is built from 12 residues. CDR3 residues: CASSPFRDGYTF. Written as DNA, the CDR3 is TGTGCCAGCTCACCCTTTCGTGATGGCTACACCTTC.

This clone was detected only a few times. The CDR3: CASSFAPRGGGGWDYGYTF. In DNA, the CDR3 is TGCGCCAGCAGCTTCGCCCCTAGGGGTGGAGGGGGCTGGGACTATGGCTACACCTTC. This chain connects TRBV5-1 to TRBJ1-2; TRBD1 aligns across 7 bases. The J segment lost 3 bases and the V segment lost 2 bases, leaving 19 bases of the junction unmatched. The CDR3 length is 19 residues. The germline V gene has CDR1 SGHRS and CDR2 YFSETQ.

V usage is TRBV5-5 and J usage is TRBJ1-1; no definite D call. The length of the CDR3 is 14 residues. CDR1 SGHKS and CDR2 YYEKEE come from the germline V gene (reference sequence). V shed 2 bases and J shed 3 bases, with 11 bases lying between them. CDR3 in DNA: TGTGCCAGCAGCTTTTGGTGGAGGGACACTGAAGCTTTCTTT. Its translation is CASSFWWRDTEAFF.

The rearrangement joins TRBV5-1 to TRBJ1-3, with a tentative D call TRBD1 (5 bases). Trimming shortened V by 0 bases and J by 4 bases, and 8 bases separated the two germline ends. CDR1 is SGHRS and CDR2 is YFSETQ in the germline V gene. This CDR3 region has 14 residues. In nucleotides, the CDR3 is TGCGCCAGCAGCTTGGACAGGTCAGGAAACACCATATATTTT. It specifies CASSLDRSGNTIYF.

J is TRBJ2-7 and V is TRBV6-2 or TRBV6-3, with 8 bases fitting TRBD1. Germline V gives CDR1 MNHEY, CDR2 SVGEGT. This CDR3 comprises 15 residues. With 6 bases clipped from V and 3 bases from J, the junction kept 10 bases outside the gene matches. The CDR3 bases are TGTGCCAGCAGCAGCCCGGACAGGGATATCTACGAGCAGTACTTC. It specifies CASSSPDRDIYEQYF.

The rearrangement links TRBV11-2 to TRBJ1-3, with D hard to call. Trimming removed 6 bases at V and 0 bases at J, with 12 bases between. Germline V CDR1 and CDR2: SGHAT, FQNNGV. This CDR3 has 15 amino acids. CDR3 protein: CASRSLPGSGNTIYF. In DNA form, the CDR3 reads TGTGCCAGCAGGTCCCTCCCGGGCTCTGGAAACACCATATATTTT.

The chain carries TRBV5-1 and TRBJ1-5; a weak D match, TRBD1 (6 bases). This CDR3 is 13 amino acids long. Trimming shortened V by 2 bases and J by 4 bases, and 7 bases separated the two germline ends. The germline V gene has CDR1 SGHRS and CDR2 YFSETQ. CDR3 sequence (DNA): TGCGCCAGCAGCTTTGGACAGAATCAGCCCCAGCATTTT. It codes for CASSFGQNQPQHF.

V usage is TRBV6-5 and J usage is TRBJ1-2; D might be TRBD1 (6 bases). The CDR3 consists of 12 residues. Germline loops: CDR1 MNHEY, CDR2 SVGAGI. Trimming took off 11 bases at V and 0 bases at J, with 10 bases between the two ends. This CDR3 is CACRQANYGYTF. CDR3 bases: TGTGCCTGCCGACAGGCTAACTATGGCTACACCTTC.

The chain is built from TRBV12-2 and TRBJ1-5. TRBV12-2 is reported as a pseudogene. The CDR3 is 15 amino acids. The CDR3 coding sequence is TGTGCAAGTCGCTTAGTTTACGGGGAAAATCAGCCCCAGCATTTT. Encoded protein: CASRLVYGENQPQHF.

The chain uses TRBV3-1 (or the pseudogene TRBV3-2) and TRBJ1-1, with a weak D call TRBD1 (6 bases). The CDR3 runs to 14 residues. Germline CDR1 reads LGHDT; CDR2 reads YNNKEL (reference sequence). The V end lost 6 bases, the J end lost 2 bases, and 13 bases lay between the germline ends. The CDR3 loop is CASSPTGSNTEAFF. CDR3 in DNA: TGTGCCAGCAGTCCTACAGGGTCAAACACTGAAGCTTTCTTT.

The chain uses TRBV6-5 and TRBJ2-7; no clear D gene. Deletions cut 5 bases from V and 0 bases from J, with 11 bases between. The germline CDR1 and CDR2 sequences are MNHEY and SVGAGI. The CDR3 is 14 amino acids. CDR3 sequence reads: CASSPTLSSYEQYF. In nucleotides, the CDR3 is TGTGCCAGCAGTCCCACTTTGAGCTCCTACGAGCAGTACTTC.

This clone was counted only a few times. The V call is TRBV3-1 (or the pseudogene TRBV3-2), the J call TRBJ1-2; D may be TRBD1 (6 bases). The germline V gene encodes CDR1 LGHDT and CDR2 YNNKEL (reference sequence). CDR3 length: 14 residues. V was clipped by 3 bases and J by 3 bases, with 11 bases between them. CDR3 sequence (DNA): TGTGCCAGCAGCCAGTTAGGGGGTTACTATGGCTACACCTTC. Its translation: CASSQLGGYYGYTF.

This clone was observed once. CDR3 coding DNA: TGTGCCAGCAGCCAAGCTCCGGGACTAGTTGGTGCAGATACGCAGTATTTT. Translating gives CASSQAPGLVGADTQYF. This chain connects TRBV3-1 (or the pseudogene TRBV3-2) to TRBJ2-3; 8 bases are shared with TRBD2. The J segment lost 4 bases and the V segment lost 1 base, leaving 10 bases of the junction unmatched. From germline, CDR1 is LGHDT and CDR2 YNNKEL (reference sequence). This CDR3 spans 17 amino acids.

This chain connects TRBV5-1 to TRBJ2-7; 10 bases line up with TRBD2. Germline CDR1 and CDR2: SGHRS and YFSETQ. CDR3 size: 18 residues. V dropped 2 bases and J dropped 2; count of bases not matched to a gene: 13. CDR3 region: CASSLQGGSGGRTYEQYF. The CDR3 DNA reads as TGCGCCAGCAGCTTACAAGGCGGTAGCGGGGGGAGAACCTACGAGCAGTACTTC.

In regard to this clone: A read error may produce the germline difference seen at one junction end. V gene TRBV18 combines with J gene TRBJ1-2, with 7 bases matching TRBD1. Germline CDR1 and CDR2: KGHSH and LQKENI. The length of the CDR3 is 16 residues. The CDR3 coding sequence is TGTGCCAACTCAGACCCGGGACAGCTTCCTAACTATGGCTACACCTTC. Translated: CANSDPGQLPNYGYTF.